This is a list of T cell receptor beta chains from one sample in a study of shared clonotypes between healthy human individuals. Some clones are missing from TCRdb's copy, which holds only in-frame ones; the method was immunoSEQ multiplex PCR. Counted here are roughly 700,000 clones, around 67% occurring once; the ten biggest clones make up more than 1.5%. The sample was memory CD4+ T cells sorted from blood. The receptor source for this set is a woman aged 25 to 39 in good health. Each CDR3 is given with its conserved first and last residue. A D gene is named only where the DNA matches it firmly. Expanded clones get a size class; other rows say once, few or many, or leave the size out.

v_gene: TRBV5-1; d_gene: -; abundance: -; j_gene: TRBJ2-1; CDR3nt: TGCGCCAGCAGCCGGGACTCCAACTTATACAATGAGCAGTTCTTC; CDR3aa: CASSRDSNLYNEQFF
v_gene: TRBV20-1; d_gene: -; abundance: few; j_gene: TRBJ2-7; CDR3nt: TGCAGTGCTAGACTGGATTCCGAGCAGTACTTC; CDR3aa: CSARLDSEQYF
v_gene: TRBV29-1; d_gene: TRBD1; abundance: once; j_gene: TRBJ1-2; CDR3nt: TGCAGCGGGGACAGGGGGGACGGCTACACCTTC; CDR3aa: CSGDRGDGYTF
v_gene: TRBV5-1; d_gene: TRBD1; abundance: -; j_gene: TRBJ1-2; CDR3nt: TGCGCCAGCAGCCACTGGACAGGGGGCAATACTAACTATGGCTACACCTTC; CDR3aa: CASSHWTGGNTNYGYTF
v_gene: TRBV27; d_gene: TRBD1; abundance: few; j_gene: TRBJ2-5; CDR3nt: TGTGCCAGCAGTTCCACCCCACAAGACAGGGATGTAGGGGAGACCCAGTACTTC; CDR3aa: CASSSTPQDRDVGETQYF
v_gene: TRBV10-1; d_gene: -; abundance: once; j_gene: TRBJ2-5; CDR3nt: TGCGCCAGCAGTGAGTCCGCAATGAGGACCCAGTACTTC; CDR3aa: CASSESAMRTQYF
v_gene: TRBV7-9; d_gene: TRBD1; abundance: -; j_gene: TRBJ1-2; CDR3nt: TGTGCCAGCAATCCGGGACAGGGGTATGGCTACACCTTC; CDR3aa: CASNPGQGYGYTF
v_gene: TRBV19; d_gene: -; abundance: few; j_gene: TRBJ1-3; CDR3nt: TGTGCCAGTAGACGGGACCTAATGAGCTCTGGAAACACCATATATTTT; CDR3aa: CASRRDLMSSGNTIYF
v_gene: TRBV20-1; d_gene: -; abundance: -; j_gene: TRBJ2-1; CDR3nt: TGCAGTGCCAGAGGAGGGGGTGAGCAGTTCTTC; CDR3aa: CSARGGGEQFF
v_gene: TRBV11-1; d_gene: -; abundance: -; j_gene: TRBJ2-1; CDR3nt: TGTGCCAGCTTGACACGGCCGGGAGAGGGTGAGCAGTTCTTC; CDR3aa: CASLTRPGEGEQFF
v_gene: TRBV27; d_gene: TRBD2; abundance: -; j_gene: TRBJ2-7; CDR3nt: TGTGCCAGCACCAGACTAGCGGTTCCAGGCTACGAGCAGTACTTC; CDR3aa: CASTRLAVPGYEQYF
v_gene: TRBV4-1; d_gene: TRBD1; abundance: -; j_gene: TRBJ1-1; CDR3nt: TGCGCCAGCAGCCGCGACAGGGGGTTACCCACTGAAGCTTTCTTT; CDR3aa: CASSRDRGLPTEAFF
v_gene: TRBV5-4; d_gene: -; abundance: -; j_gene: TRBJ2-3; CDR3nt: TGTGCCAGCAGCTTGGATGGTGTTGGGGGTAAAGATACGCAGTATTTT; CDR3aa: CASSLDGVGGKDTQYF
v_gene: TRBV6-5; d_gene: -; abundance: -; j_gene: TRBJ1-4; CDR3nt: TGTGCCAGCAGTGACCAGGCGGGTGAAAAACTGTTTTTT; CDR3aa: CASSDQAGEKLFF
v_gene: TRBV25-1; d_gene: -; abundance: once; j_gene: TRBJ2-1; CDR3nt: TGTGCCAGCAGCTCCGGCTTCTACAATGAGCAGTTCTTC; CDR3aa: CASSSGFYNEQFF
v_gene: TRBV7-9; d_gene: TRBD1; abundance: -; j_gene: TRBJ2-5; CDR3nt: TGTGCCAGCAGCTTAGCTCGAGTAGGGACAGGGGGAGAGACCCAGTACTTC; CDR3aa: CASSLARVGTGGETQYF
v_gene: TRBV29-1; d_gene: -; abundance: -; j_gene: TRBJ2-7; CDR3nt: TGCAGCGCACGTCTCCTAGGGGGAGCGACTTACGAGCAGTACTTC; CDR3aa: CSARLLGGATYEQYF
v_gene: TRBV14; d_gene: -; abundance: -; j_gene: TRBJ1-1; CDR3nt: TGTGCCAGCAGCCTCAGATCACAGGGACTAGCTTTCTTT; CDR3aa: CASSLRSQGLAFF
v_gene: TRBV7-3; d_gene: TRBD1; abundance: -; j_gene: TRBJ1-3; CDR3nt: TGTGCCAGCAGCCCGACAGGACAGGGCGCTGGAAACACCATATATTTT; CDR3aa: CASSPTGQGAGNTIYF
v_gene: TRBV10-2; d_gene: TRBD2; abundance: -; j_gene: TRBJ2-7; CDR3nt: TGCGCCAGCAGTGGGTATAGCGGGAGGGCCACCGAGCAGTACTTC; CDR3aa: CASSGYSGRATEQYF
v_gene: TRBV4-1; d_gene: -; abundance: -; j_gene: TRBJ2-4; CDR3nt: TGCGCCAGCAGCCAAGAGTCCTACTCGATGACCAAAAACATTCAGTACTTC; CDR3aa: CASSQESYSMTKNIQYF